The 4 T cell receptor beta chains below all came from one sample that was sequenced in a study of blood T cell repertoires in COVID-19. Generated by immunoSEQ multiplex PCR, the TCRdb table keeps only in-frame clones and is missing some. The sample includes some 250,000 clones, around nine tenths of them seen just once. Sequencing was carried out using PBMCs or T cells enriched from blood (not recorded which). These receptors all stem from a middle-aged man who had recovered from COVID-19.

This chain uses TRBV19 with TRBJ1-5, with TRBD1 as a possible D gene (6 bases). CDR1 LNHDA and CDR2 SQIVND come from the germline V gene (reference sequence). Trimming removed 6 bases at V and 9 bases at J, with 15 bases between. This CDR3 is 13 amino acids long. CDR3 sequence reads: CASRTGSGWPQHF. CDR3 sequence (DNA): TGTGCCAGTAGGACAGGTTCTGGCTGGCCCCAGCATTTT.

The rearrangement links TRBV7-3 to TRBJ2-6, with 10 bases matching TRBD1. The CDR3 has 16 residues. Germline V lookup: CDR1 SGHTA, CDR2 FQGTGA. V gave up 0 bases and J gave up 9 bases; unmatched junction bases: 5. The CDR3 is CASSLTRTGGGNVLTF. The CDR3 DNA reads TGTGCCAGCAGCTTAACGCGGACAGGGGGTGGCAACGTCCTGACTTTC.

This chain's CDR3 is CASSPDLRGRSIQYF. As DNA, the CDR3 is TGTGCCAGCAGCCCAGATCTCAGGGGGCGCAGCATTCAGTACTTC. The chain carries TRBV27 and TRBJ2-4, with 8 bases identical to TRBD1. The CDR3 is 15 amino acids. Germline lookup yields CDR1 MNHEY and CDR2 SMNVEV (reference sequence). Trimming removed 6 bases from V and 9 bases from J; junction bases left unmatched: 13.

V usage is TRBV7-8 and J usage is TRBJ1-1; D may be TRBD1 (5 bases). The CDR3 length is 16 residues. Trimming pared 3 bases from V and 1 base from J, leaving 15 bases between. CDR1 and CDR2 (germline): SGHVS, FQNEAQ. CDR3 DNA sequence: TGTGCCAGCAGCTTCACTGAGGGACTCCCGAACACTGAAGCTTTCTTT. This encodes CASSFTEGLPNTEAFF.